A single sample is the source of the 28 T cell receptor beta chains below, sequenced in a study of CD8+ T cells in alopecia areata. Treatment described: oral pan-JAK inhibitor, 5-10 mg twice daily. After isolation, RNA underwent reverse transcription to generate cDNA as the sequencing template. Produced via immunoSEQ multiplex PCR; TCRdb's table is partial and in-frame only. This sample has 200,000 to 250,000 clones, with about three fifths found just once. The input for sequencing was CD4+ T cells sorted from blood, taken at week 4, from a patient treated with tofacitinib. These receptors originate from a human donor with alopecia areata.

The chain uses TRBV6-1 and TRBJ2-7; D is perhaps TRBD2 (5 bases). This CDR3 is built from 14 residues. Trimming left V 2 bases short and J 2 bases short, with 10 bases between. Germline V gene data show CDR1 as MNHNS and CDR2 as SASEGT. The CDR3 loop reads CASSEPAATYEQYF. In DNA form, the CDR3 reads TGTGCCAGCAGTGAACCAGCGGCGACCTACGAGCAGTACTTC.

The chain employs TRBV29-1 and TRBJ2-3; TRBD2 matches at 11 bases. With V trimmed by 7 bases and J by 10 bases, 10 bases remained unmatched. This CDR3 has 13 amino acids. Looked up from germline, CDR1 is SQVTM and CDR2 is ANQGSEA. The CDR3 sequence is CSGAPSGGSAQYF. For the CDR3, the DNA is TGCAGCGGGGCGCCTAGCGGGGGGTCCGCGCAGTATTTT.

The V gene is TRBV25-1, the J gene TRBJ2-5, with D unresolved. V lost 7 bases and J lost 3, with 12 bases in between. Germline V CDR1 and CDR2: MGHDK, SYGVNS. This CDR3 has 13 amino acids. CDR3 amino acids: CASKSSLKETQYF. DNA of the CDR3: TGTGCCAGCAAGTCCTCCCTAAAAGAGACCCAGTACTTC.

J is TRBJ2-7 and V is TRBV6-5, with 7 nucleotides matching TRBD1. CDR1 MNHEY and CDR2 SVGAGI come from the germline V gene. The CDR3 spans 15 residues. Losses at the gene ends were 4 bases for V and 0 bases for J; bases not matched to a gene: 6. CDR3 nucleotide sequence: TGTGCCAGCAGTTGGCAAGCAGGGGGCTCCTACGAGCAGTACTTC. This encodes CASSWQAGGSYEQYF.

The chain combines TRBV5-6 with TRBJ1-6, with D possibly matching TRBD1 (5 bases). The germline V gene encodes CDR1 SGHDT and CDR2 YYEEEE. The CDR3 is made up of 14 amino acids. The ends were cut back, 4 bases at V and 6 bases at J, with 11 bases in the middle. CDR3 DNA: TGTGCCAGCAGCGCGGGCAGGGTTAATTCACCCCTCCACTTT. Translation: CASSAGRVNSPLHF.

This rearrangement joins TRBV7-9 to TRBJ2-5, with TRBD2 matching over 8 bases. The CDR3 has 15 residues. CDR1 and CDR2 from the germline V gene are SEHNR and FQNEAQ (reference sequence). With V trimmed by 2 bases and J by 4 bases, 6 bases remained unmatched. The CDR3: CASSLTGGPSETQYF. CDR3 coding DNA: TGTGCCAGCAGCTTAACGGGGGGGCCTTCAGAGACCCAGTACTTC.

The rearrangement joins TRBV6-5 to TRBJ1-2; a possible D gene is TRBD1 (5 bases). Between the trimmed V and J ends, which lost 3 bases and 2 bases, there was a span of 16 bases. The CDR3 runs 16 residues. The germline V gene has CDR1 MNHEY and CDR2 SVGAGI. CDR3 in DNA: TGTGCCAGCAGTTATAACGGGGGTGCCGTAAACTATGGCTACACCTTC. It translates to CASSYNGGAVNYGYTF.

The DNA of the CDR3 is TGTGCCAGCAGACTCGCGGGGGGTGGCGAGCAGTACTTC. This codes for CASRLAGGGEQYF. The chain uses TRBV27 and TRBJ2-7; 8 bases line up with TRBD2. The germline gives CDR1 MNHEY, CDR2 SMNVEV (reference sequence). CDR3 length: 13 residues. Trimming removed 6 bases from V and 6 bases from J; junction bases left unmatched: 7.

V and J are TRBV9 and TRBJ2-2; 7 nucleotides match TRBD1. V was clipped by 0 bases and J by 0 bases; unmatched bases: 2. Looked up from germline, CDR1 is SGDLS and CDR2 is YYNGEE. CDR3 length equals 16 residues. Written as DNA, the CDR3 is TGTGCCAGCAGCGTAGGGGGACAGTCGAACACCGGGGAGCTGTTTTTT. Protein sequence: CASSVGGQSNTGELFF.

The chain recombines TRBV30 with TRBJ1-5; D is perhaps TRBD1 (6 bases). The CDR3 loop spans 13 amino acids. Germline CDR1 and CDR2: GTSNPN and SVGIG (reference sequence). V was shortened by 3 bases and J by 5 bases, with 11 bases between the two germline ends. The CDR3 nucleotides read TGTGCCTGGAGCGGGGGGGGGCATCAGCCCCAGCATTTT. The encoded protein is CAWSGGGHQPQHF.

This rearrangement joins TRBV30 to TRBJ1-5, with D possibly TRBD1 on 6 matching bases. V was clipped by 2 bases and J by 0 bases, with 11 bases between them. Germline V lookup: CDR1 GTSNPN, CDR2 SVGIG (reference sequence). This CDR3 contains 15 residues. In DNA, the CDR3 is TGTGCCTGGAGTTTTGGGGGCTCTAGCAATCAGCCCCAGCATTTT. Translation: CAWSFGGSSNQPQHF.

The chain is built from TRBV15 and TRBJ1-2; D gene ambiguous. Deletions cut 4 bases from V and 4 bases from J, with 7 bases between. The CDR3 length is 12 residues. Per germline, CDR1 LNHNV and CDR2 YYDKDF (reference sequence). CDR3 in DNA: TGTGCCACCAGCACGGTGGGCTATGGCTACACCTTC. As protein: CATSTVGYGYTF.

V usage is TRBV11-2 and J usage is TRBJ1-1, with a weak D call TRBD1 (5 bases). This CDR3 is built from 14 residues. Trimming removed 2 bases at V and 4 bases at J, with 11 bases between. The germline V gene has CDR1 SGHAT and CDR2 FQNNGV. The CDR3 spells CASSLIGGGTEAFF. CDR3 in DNA: TGTGCCAGCAGCTTAATAGGTGGGGGCACTGAAGCTTTCTTT.

This clone has more than one count but fewer than ten. V gene TRBV7-9 combines with J gene TRBJ1-1, with 7 positions matching TRBD1. This CDR3 has 15 amino acids. Germline-derived CDR1 and CDR2 are SEHNR and FQNEAQ (reference sequence). V trimming: 4 bases; J trimming: 5 bases; junction bases outside the gene matches: 10. The CDR3 DNA reads TGTGCCAGCAGCTCCCGGACAGGTTCGGGGACTGAAGCTTTCTTT. This sequence encodes CASSSRTGSGTEAFF.

The V and J genes are TRBV10-3 and TRBJ1-5, with a possible D match to TRBD1 (5 bases). Germline values: CDR1 ENHRY, CDR2 SYGVKD. V lost 2 bases and J 3 bases, leaving 8 bases between the germline ends. The CDR3 contains 14 residues. CDR3 sequence: CAISEAGTNQPQHF. The CDR3 region has the DNA TGTGCCATCAGTGAGGCAGGGACCAATCAGCCCCAGCATTTT.

This clone was detected a few times. This chain links TRBV10-3 with TRBJ2-3; 9 nucleotides agree with TRBD1. CDR1 ENHRY and CDR2 SYGVKD come from the germline V gene. CDR3 size: 13 residues. After removal of 10 bases from V and 4 bases from J, the junction contained 6 bases not matched to a gene. As DNA, the CDR3 is TGTGCCACCCGGACAGGGGAATCAGATACGCAGTATTTT. Its protein product is CATRTGESDTQYF.

This clone was found a few times. The chain carries TRBV14 and TRBJ2-5; tentatively, D is TRBD1 (5 bases). Trimming left V 4 bases short and J 0 bases short, with 6 bases between. The germline gives CDR1 SGHDN, CDR2 FVKESK. The CDR3 is made up of 13 amino acids. As DNA, the CDR3 is TGTGCCAGCAGCCTACAGGACCAAGAGACCCAGTACTTC. It is translated as CASSLQDQETQYF.

A single count supports this clone. CDR3 protein: CAWTFKGLAGETQYF. Written as DNA, the CDR3 is TGTGCCTGGACCTTCAAGGGACTAGCGGGAGAGACCCAGTACTTC. The chain joins TRBV30 to TRBJ2-5; 12 bases are shared with TRBD2. This CDR3 has 15 residues. Germline V gene data show CDR1 as GTSNPN and CDR2 as SVGIG (reference sequence). V lost 4 bases, J lost 4 bases, and 7 bases stayed unmatched.

V usage is TRBV7-2 and J usage is TRBJ1-1, with 11 bases matching TRBD1. J was trimmed by 10 bases and V by 3 bases; bases with no gene match: 10. The length of the CDR3 is 15 residues. Germline values: CDR1 SGHTA, CDR2 FQGNSA. The CDR3 here is CASSFPPGTGGAAFF. In DNA form, the CDR3 reads TGTGCCAGCAGCTTCCCCCCCGGGACAGGGGGGGCAGCTTTCTTT.

The chain is built from TRBV29-1 and TRBJ1-2; D is perhaps TRBD1 (5 bases). The CDR3 loop spans 13 amino acids. The V gene's germline CDR1 is SQVTM and CDR2 ANQGSEA. The V and J ends lost 4 bases and 4 bases respectively, with 13 bases between them. The CDR3: CSVARGGGYGYTF. In DNA form, the CDR3 reads TGCAGCGTTGCGCGGGGCGGGGGCTATGGCTACACCTTC.

The chain recombines TRBV18 with TRBJ1-1; unclear D gene. The germline V gene encodes CDR1 KGHSH and CDR2 LQKENI. This CDR3 comprises 18 residues. V shed 6 bases and J shed 10 bases, with 33 bases lying between them. The CDR3 DNA sequence: TGTGCCAGCTCTCCAAGGAGCCCTTTGGACGGAGGACTTTCCGGAGCTTTCTTT. This encodes CASSPRSPLDGGLSGAFF.

CDR3 loop: CASSLTGTDTQYF. CDR3 bases: TGTGCCAGCAGCTTGACAGGCACAGATACGCAGTATTTT. The rearrangement links TRBV7-3 to TRBJ2-3, with D perhaps TRBD1 (5 bases). The CDR3 sequence is 13 residues long. With 3 bases removed from V and 1 base from J, the gap between germline ends came to 5 bases. CDR1 SGHTA and CDR2 FQGTGA come from the germline V gene. Full variable domain (remainder filled in from reference TRBV7-3 and TRBJ2-3): GAGVSQTPSNKVTEKGKYVELRCDPISGHTALYWYRQSLGQGPEFLIYFQGTGAADDSGLPNDRFFAVRPEGSVSTLKIQRTERGDSAVYLCASSLTGTDTQYFGPGTRLTVL.

This clone was recorded a few times. The V and J genes are TRBV25-1 and TRBJ1-5; D remains unclear. The V gene's germline CDR1 is MGHDK and CDR2 SYGVNS. The CDR3 runs 14 residues. V was trimmed by 8 bases and J by 0 bases, leaving 11 bases between them. The CDR3 DNA sequence: TGTGCCAGCGTTCCCGCGGGTAGCAATCAGCCCCAGCATTTT. Its translation: CASVPAGSNQPQHF. The variable domain in full, completed from reference TRBV25-1 and TRBJ1-5, reads EADIYQTPRYLVIGTGKKITLECSQTMGHDKMYWYQQDPGMELHLIHYSYGVNSTEKGDLSSESTVSRIRTEHFPLTLESARPSHTSQYLCASVPAGSNQPQHFGDGTRLSIL.

This chain joins TRBV6-1 and TRBJ2-5, with a tentative D call TRBD1 (5 bases). This CDR3 comprises 15 residues. Germline V gives CDR1 MNHNS, CDR2 SASEGT. Trimming took 4 bases from V and 6 from J, leaving 18 bases between them. The chain's CDR3 is CASSAGRGTGKTQYF. CDR3 coding DNA: TGTGCCAGCAGTGCCGGTAGGGGAACTGGAAAGACCCAGTACTTC.

The CDR3 bases are TGTGCCAGCAGTGCGTCGTCTAGACAAGAGACCCAGTACTTC. Translated, it gives CASSASSRQETQYF. V is TRBV2 and J is TRBJ2-5; D gene ambiguous. V shed 4 bases and J shed 2 bases, with 11 bases lying between them. CDR1 is SNHLY, CDR2 FYNNEI, per germline. The CDR3 totals 14 residues.

V usage is TRBV15 and J usage is TRBJ2-5; D not certain. The V gene's germline CDR1 is LNHNV and CDR2 YYDKDF (reference sequence). The CDR3 length is 15 residues. V shed 0 bases and J shed 7 bases, with 15 bases lying between them. CDR3 nucleotide sequence: TGTGCCACCAGCAGAGATCTCGGTCTCGACGGGACCCAGTACTTC. Its translation is CATSRDLGLDGTQYF.

CDR3: CASSTLGLGSPLHF. The DNA for the CDR3 is TGTGCCAGCAGCACCCTCGGCCTAGGATCACCCCTCCACTTT. This chain joins TRBV7-2 and TRBJ1-6; D gene unclear. V was shortened by 5 bases and J by 10 bases, with 15 bases between the two germline ends. CDR3 length: 14 amino acids. Germline V gene lookup returns CDR1 SGHTA and CDR2 FQGNSA.

The V call is TRBV18, the J call TRBJ1-5; D gene uncertain. The V gene lost 2 bases and the J gene lost 6 bases, with 14 bases spanning the gap. From germline, CDR1 is KGHSH and CDR2 LQKENI. The CDR3 has 15 residues. CDR3 DNA: TGTGCCAGCTCACCATCAGCCCTGGAGGGTCAGCCCCAGCATTTT. As protein: CASSPSALEGQPQHF.